The 7 T cell receptor beta chains listed next were all sequenced from one sample in a study of T cells in Graves' hyperthyroidism and ophthalmopathy. RNA transcripts yielded amplified TCR beta CDR3 regions. Carried out on the TCR CDR3, a first-round RT-PCR used the HTBI primer set. TCRdb analysed the multiplex PCR reads with MiXCR anew, one entry per CDR3 protein. The data contain hundreds of thousands of distinct CDR3 sequences, roughly 14% of them singletons. Sequencing was performed on blood. These receptor sequences come from a woman aged 45-60 years with Graves' ophthalmopathy.

This clonotype was observed at least ten times. The V call is TRBV28, the J call TRBJ2-7, with 7 bases identical to TRBD2. The germline CDR1 and CDR2 sequences are MDHEN and SYDVKM. Trimming cost V 8 bases and J 4 bases; bases outside gene matches: 11. The CDR3 is 14 amino acids. The CDR3 bases are TGTGCCAGCGGATTAGGGTCGGGGGGATACGAGCAGTACTTC. Translated: CASGLGSGGYEQYF. Variable domain in full (rest from reference TRBV28 and TRBJ2-7): DVKVTQSSRYLVKRTGEKVFLECVQDMDHENMFWYRQDPGLGLRLIYFSYDVKMKEKGDIPEGYSVSREKKERFSLILESASTNQTSMYLCASGLGSGGYEQYFGPGTRLTVT.

This clonotype was recorded a few times. This chain joins TRBV20-1 and TRBJ2-2; 8 bases align to TRBD2. The CDR3 covers 13 residues. Germline lookup yields CDR1 DFQATT and CDR2 SNEGSKA (reference sequence). The CDR3 loop is CSPTSGRSGELFF. The CDR3 nucleotides are TGCAGCCCAACTAGCGGAAGATCAGGGGAGCTGTTTTTT.

CDR3 sequence: CATGEPGAGANVLTF. The DNA of the CDR3 is TGCGCCACAGGTGAACCGGGGGCTGGGGCCAACGTCCTGACTTTC. The chain carries TRBV5-1 and TRBJ2-6; tentative D call: TRBD2 (6 bases). V lost 9 bases, J lost 2 bases, and 15 bases lay in between. Germline CDR1 reads SGHRS; CDR2 reads YFSETQ. The CDR3 totals 15 residues. The full variable domain, in which reference TRBV5-1 and TRBJ2-6 provide the parts outside the CDR3, is KAGVTQTPRYLIKTRGQQVTLSCSPISGHRSVSWYQQTPGQGLQFLFEYFSETQRNKGNFPGRFSGRQFSNSRSEMNVSTLELGDSALYLCATGEPGAGANVLTFGAGSRLTVL.

The chain carries TRBV6-5 and TRBJ1-5, with D tentatively TRBD1 (5 bases). Germline V CDR1 and CDR2: MNHEY, SVGAGI. The CDR3 length is 16 residues. The V gene lost 0 bases and the J gene lost 2 bases, with 11 bases spanning the gap. In DNA form, the CDR3 reads TGTGCCAGCAGTTACTCGGGGGTCGTCGGCAATCAGCCCCAGCATTTT. Its protein is CASSYSGVVGNQPQHF.

This clonotype appeared many times. The rearrangement uses TRBV3-1 and TRBJ2-1; TRBD1 might be the D (6 bases). CDR3 size: 14 residues. In germline, CDR1 is LGHDT, CDR2 YNNKEL (reference sequence). V gave up 1 base and J gave up 2 bases, with 6 bases separating them. CDR3 loop: CASSQGDTYNEQFF. For the CDR3, the DNA is TGTGCCAGCAGCCAAGGGGACACCTACAATGAGCAGTTCTTC.

This chain connects TRBV29-1 to TRBJ2-7; maybe TRBD2 (5 bases). Germline assignment: CDR1 SQVTM and CDR2 ANQGSEA. V lost 6 bases and J 9 bases, leaving 24 bases between the germline ends. There are 14 residues in the CDR3. The CDR3 region is CSVDAGSSPSGQYF. CDR3 in DNA: TGCAGCGTGGACGCGGGTAGCAGTCCGTCGGGGCAGTACTTC.

This clonotype was counted ten times or more. The V and J genes are TRBV3-1 and TRBJ2-2; 9 bases match TRBD2. This CDR3 spans 15 amino acids. The trim removed 1 base at V and 7 bases at J, leaving 4 bases unmatched. CDR1 LGHDT and CDR2 YNNKEL come from the germline V gene (reference sequence). The chain's CDR3 is CASSQATSGFGELFF. The CDR3 DNA sequence: TGTGCCAGCAGCCAAGCAACTAGCGGGTTCGGGGAGCTGTTTTTT.